The source of this TCR beta chain is a study of T cells in Graves' hyperthyroidism and ophthalmopathy. TCR beta CDR3 regions were amplified from RNA transcripts. The TCR CDR3 was amplified in a first-round RT-PCR using the HTBI primer set. TCRdb redid the calling of the multiplex PCR reads with MiXCR, one entry per CDR3 protein. The table has approximately 430,000 distinct CDR3 sequences, about 14% seen once. This CDR3 region has 13 residues. Germline values: CDR1 PRHDT, CDR2 FYEKMQ (reference sequence). Between the trimmed V and J ends, which lost 1 base and 6 bases, there was a span of 10 bases. A remark on this clonotype: Since a much larger clone is just one base distant, this may be a read error.

The genes are TRBV13 and TRBJ2-7; weak D call: TRBD1 (5 bases). The receptor comes from a man aged 18 to 30 with Graves' ophthalmopathy. Sequencing was done on a sample of blood. The CDR3: CASSLVGRGEQYF. CDR3 sequence (DNA): TGTGCCAGCAGCTTAGTGGGGCGAGGCGAGCAGTACTTC.